These T cell receptor beta chains were read from a single sample in a study of CD8 T cells in ankylosing spondylitis. MiXCR was run by TCRdb on the 5' RACE reads, yielding one entry per CDR3 protein. Counted here are approximately 220,000 distinct CDR3 sequences, roughly 24% occurring once; the ten biggest clones make up under 7%. The sequenced sample consisted of blood, either unsorted or a sorted T cell fraction (not recorded which). These receptors were collected from a male donor with ankylosing spondylitis or in good health (not recorded which). The CDR3 runs from the conserved cysteine through the conserved F or W. The D gene is left open where the match is weak. Clone size is not always given. Where it is, it says once, few, many or a class for expanded clones.

>TRBV5-1|TRBJ2-5|many|TRBD1
CASSQGTGMETQYF
TGCGCCAGCAGCCAAGGGACAGGGATGGAGACCCAGTACTTC
>TRBV12-3/TRBV12-4|TRBJ1-1|many|TRBD1
CASTHQGAGLNTEAFF
TGTGCCAGCACTCACCAGGGGGCGGGCTTGAACACTGAAGCTTTCTTT
>TRBV5-5|TRBJ2-1|many|-
CASSNEPYNEQFF
TGTGCCAGCAGCAACGAGCCCTACAATGAGCAGTTCTTC
>TRBV10-3|TRBJ2-5|many|TRBD2
CAISESSLAGQETQYF
TGTGCCATCAGTGAGTCCAGTCTAGCGGGGCAAGAGACCCAGTACTTC
>TRBV29-1|TRBJ2-1|many|TRBD2
CSVARRLAANEQFF
TGCAGCGTAGCCCGAAGACTAGCGGCGAATGAGCAGTTCTTC
>TRBV6-1|TRBJ2-6|-|-
CASSELGGLGTGANVLTF
TGTGCCAGCAGTGAACTGGGGGGGCTGGGGACTGGGGCCAACGTCCTGACTTTC
>TRBV29-1|TRBJ2-5|many|TRBD2
CSVDGGGPRETQYF
TGCAGCGTTGACGGGGGAGGGCCGAGAGAGACCCAGTACTTC
>TRBV20-1|TRBJ2-3|many|-
CSARDLRGRDTDTQYF
TGCAGTGCTAGAGACCTCAGGGGTAGGGATACAGATACGCAGTATTTT
>TRBV20-1|TRBJ1-2|-|-
CSASPTVSTYGYTF
TGCAGTGCTAGCCCCACAGTTAGCACGTATGGCTACACCTTC
>TRBV18|TRBJ2-7|many|TRBD2
CASSQTSGNGYEQYF
TGTGCCAGCTCACAGACTAGCGGGAACGGCTACGAGCAGTACTTC
>TRBV20-1|TRBJ2-1|few|TRBD2
CSANLAGGLRNEQFF
TGCAGTGCTAACCTAGCGGGAGGGCTTAGGAATGAGCAGTTCTTC
>TRBV24-1|TRBJ2-7|-|-
CATSDGYEQYF
TGTGCCACCAGCGACGGGTACGAGCAGTACTTC
>TRBV12-3/TRBV12-4|TRBJ2-2|many|-
CASSLQGPRGELFF
TGTGCCAGCAGTTTACAGGGTCCGCGCGGGGAGCTGTTTTTT
>TRBV21-1|TRBJ2-2|many|-
CASSNRDRGLPGELFF
TGTGCCAGCAGCAATCGGGACAGGGGGCTTCCCGGGGAGCTGTTTTTT
>TRBV10-3|TRBJ2-2|many|TRBD1
CAIAGGITGELFF
TGTGCCATCGCAGGGGGCATCACCGGGGAGCTGTTTTTT
>TRBV20-1|TRBJ2-1|-|-
CSARDPVGALNEQFF
TGCAGTGCTAGAGATCCCGTGGGGGCTTTGAATGAGCAGTTCTTC
>TRBV20-1|TRBJ1-1|-|TRBD1
CSAGQGLTEAFF
TGCAGTGCGGGACAGGGGTTGACTGAAGCTTTCTTT
>TRBV5-1|TRBJ1-2|many|TRBD1
CASSQDRGHGYTF
TGCGCCAGCAGCCAGGACAGGGGGCATGGCTACACCTTC
>TRBV29-1|TRBJ2-1|many|-
CSVVALKGDNEQFF
TGCAGCGTTGTAGCCCTAAAGGGGGACAATGAGCAGTTCTTC
>TRBV20-1|TRBJ1-1|many|-
CSAREGGGPMNTEAFF
TGCAGTGCTAGAGAGGGGGGGGGTCCAATGAACACTGAAGCTTTCTTT
>TRBV5-1|TRBJ2-1|many|-
CASSLALRELYNEQFF
TGCGCCAGCAGCTTGGCCTTACGGGAGCTCTACAATGAGCAGTTCTTC
>TRBV5-1|TRBJ2-2|many|-
CASSLNPSTGELFF
TGCGCCAGCAGCTTAAATCCAAGCACCGGGGAGCTGTTTTTT
>TRBV18|TRBJ2-1|-|-
CASSPGWNEQFF
TGTGCCAGCTCACCAGGCTGGAATGAGCAGTTCTTC
>TRBV12-5|TRBJ1-5|-|TRBD1
CASGVGQGRPQPQHF
TGTGCTAGTGGTGTCGGACAGGGACGCCCTCAGCCCCAGCATTTT
>TRBV20-1|TRBJ2-1|many|TRBD2
CSARLSGRPYNEQFF
TGCAGTGCTAGACTTAGCGGGAGACCCTACAATGAGCAGTTCTTC
>TRBV6-1|TRBJ2-1|few|-
CASSPRGRTSAYNEQFF
TGTGCCAGCAGCCCCCGTGGTCGGACTTCAGCGTACAATGAGCAGTTCTTC
>TRBV20-1|TRBJ1-5|-|TRBD1
CSARGTGTNQPQHF
TGCAGTGCTAGGGGGACAGGGACGAATCAGCCCCAGCATTTT
>TRBV7-2|TRBJ2-7|many|TRBD2
CASKPGLAGPEQYF
TGTGCCAGCAAGCCGGGACTAGCGGGGCCCGAGCAGTACTTC